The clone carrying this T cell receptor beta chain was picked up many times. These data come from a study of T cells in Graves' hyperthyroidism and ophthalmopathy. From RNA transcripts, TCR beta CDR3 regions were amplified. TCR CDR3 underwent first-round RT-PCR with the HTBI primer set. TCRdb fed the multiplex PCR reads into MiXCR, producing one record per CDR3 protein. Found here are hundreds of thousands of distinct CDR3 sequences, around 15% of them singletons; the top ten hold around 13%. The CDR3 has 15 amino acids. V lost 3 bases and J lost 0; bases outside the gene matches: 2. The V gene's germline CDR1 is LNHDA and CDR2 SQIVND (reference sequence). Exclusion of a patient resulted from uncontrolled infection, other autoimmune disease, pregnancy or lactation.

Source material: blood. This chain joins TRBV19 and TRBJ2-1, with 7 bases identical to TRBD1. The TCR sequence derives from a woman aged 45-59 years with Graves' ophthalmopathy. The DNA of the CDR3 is TGTGCCAGTAGTATGGGGACAGCCTCCTACAATGAGCAGTTCTTC. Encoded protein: CASSMGTASYNEQFF.